The clone carrying this T cell receptor (beta chain) was picked up one time. Its target is not known. These data belong to a study of siplizumab effects on memory and regulatory T cells. Study-wide results and limits: Alloreactive sequences traceable to unstimulated CD4+ memory cells declined significantly under siplizumab. Suppression by proliferating Tregs derived from siplizumab cultures was not verified. Mappable alloreactive CD4+ clones were on average around 66% Treg-derived with siplizumab, around 25% in controls. No naive or memory phenotype could be assigned to roughly 80-95% of proliferating clones.

Germline-derived CDR1 and CDR2 are ENHRY and SYGVKD. Trimming removed 10 bases from V and 0 bases from J, with 16 bases in between. This CDR3 spans 15 amino acids. Libraries were prepared by immunoSEQ multiplex PCR; TCRdb keeps only in-frame clonotypes and omits some of them. Counted here are around 99,000 clones, 90% to 95% occurring once; the ten biggest clones make up 0.75%. The clonotype comes from a human donor in good health. Sequencing used Tregs sorted from blood. The chain recombines TRBV10-3 with TRBJ1-3; no firm D call. Here the CDR3 DNA reads TGTGCCACCCTCTTGGGAGGTTACTCTGGAAACACCATATATTTT. This codes for CATLLGGYSGNTIYF.